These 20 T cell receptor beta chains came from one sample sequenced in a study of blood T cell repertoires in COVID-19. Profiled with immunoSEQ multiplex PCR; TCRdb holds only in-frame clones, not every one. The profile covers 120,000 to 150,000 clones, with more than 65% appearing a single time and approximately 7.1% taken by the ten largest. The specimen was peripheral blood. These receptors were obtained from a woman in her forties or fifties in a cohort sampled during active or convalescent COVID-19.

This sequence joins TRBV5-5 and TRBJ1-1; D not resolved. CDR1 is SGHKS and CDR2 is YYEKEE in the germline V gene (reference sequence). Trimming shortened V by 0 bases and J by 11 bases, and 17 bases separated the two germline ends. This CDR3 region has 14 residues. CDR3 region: CASSLGRDSNAAFF. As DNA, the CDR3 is TGTGCCAGCAGCTTGGGTCGTGACTCAAATGCGGCTTTCTTT. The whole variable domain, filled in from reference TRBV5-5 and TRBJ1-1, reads DAGVTQSPTHLIKTRGQQVTLRCSPISGHKSVSWYQQVLGQGPQFIFQYYEKEERGRGNFPDRFSARQFPNYSSELNVNALLLGDSALYLCASSLGRDSNAAFFGQGTRLTVV.

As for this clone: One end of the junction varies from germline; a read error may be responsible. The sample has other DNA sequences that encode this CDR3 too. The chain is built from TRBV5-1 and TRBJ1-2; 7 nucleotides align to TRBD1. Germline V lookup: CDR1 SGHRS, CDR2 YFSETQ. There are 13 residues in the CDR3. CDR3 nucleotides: TGCGCCAGCAGTTTGGGACAGTCCTATGGCTACACCTTC. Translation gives CASSLGQSYGYTF.

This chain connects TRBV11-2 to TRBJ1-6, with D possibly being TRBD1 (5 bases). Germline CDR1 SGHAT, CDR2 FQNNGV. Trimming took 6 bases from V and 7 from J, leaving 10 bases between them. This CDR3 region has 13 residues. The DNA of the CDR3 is TGTGCCAGCAGTAACCAGGGAAATTCACCCCTCCACTTT. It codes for CASSNQGNSPLHF.

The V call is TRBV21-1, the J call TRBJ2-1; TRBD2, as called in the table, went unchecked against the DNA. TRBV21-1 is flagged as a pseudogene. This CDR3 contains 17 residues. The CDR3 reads CASRTLKRGAADNEQFF. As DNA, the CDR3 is TGTGCCAGCAGGACACTTAAGCGGGGGGCGGCGGACAATGAGCAGTTCTTC.

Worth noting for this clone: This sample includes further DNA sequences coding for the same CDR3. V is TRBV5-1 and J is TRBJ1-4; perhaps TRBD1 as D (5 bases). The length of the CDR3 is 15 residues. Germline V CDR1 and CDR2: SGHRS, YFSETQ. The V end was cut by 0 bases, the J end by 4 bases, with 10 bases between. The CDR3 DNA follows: TGCGCCAGCAGCTTGGCGGCAGGGCTTAATGAAAAACTGTTTTTT. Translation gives CASSLAAGLNEKLFF. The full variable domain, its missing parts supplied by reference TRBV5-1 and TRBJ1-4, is KAGVTQTPRYLIKTRGQQVTLSCSPISGHRSVSWYQQTPGQGLQFLFEYFSETQRNKGNFPGRFSGRQFSNSRSEMNVSTLELGDSALYLCASSLAAGLNEKLFFGSGTQLSVL.

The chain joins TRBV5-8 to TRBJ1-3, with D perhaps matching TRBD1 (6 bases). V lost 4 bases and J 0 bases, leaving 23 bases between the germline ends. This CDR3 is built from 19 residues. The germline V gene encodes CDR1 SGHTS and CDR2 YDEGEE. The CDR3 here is CASSLLGWTDSISGNTIYF. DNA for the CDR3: TGTGCCAGCAGCCTACTTGGGTGGACGGACAGTATCTCTGGAAACACCATATATTTT.

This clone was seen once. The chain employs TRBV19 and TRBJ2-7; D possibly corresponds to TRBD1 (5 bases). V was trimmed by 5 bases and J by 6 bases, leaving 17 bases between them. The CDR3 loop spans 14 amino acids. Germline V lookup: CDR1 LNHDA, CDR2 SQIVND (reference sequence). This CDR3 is CASSSDPRAREQYF. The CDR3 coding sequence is TGTGCCAGTAGTTCCGACCCCAGGGCTCGCGAGCAGTACTTC. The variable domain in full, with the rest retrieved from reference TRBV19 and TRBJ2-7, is DGGITQSPKYLFRKEGQNVTLSCEQNLNHDAMYWYRQDPGQGLRLIYYSQIVNDFQKGDIAEGYSVSREKKESFPLTVTSAQKNPTAFYLCASSSDPRAREQYFGPGTRLTVT.

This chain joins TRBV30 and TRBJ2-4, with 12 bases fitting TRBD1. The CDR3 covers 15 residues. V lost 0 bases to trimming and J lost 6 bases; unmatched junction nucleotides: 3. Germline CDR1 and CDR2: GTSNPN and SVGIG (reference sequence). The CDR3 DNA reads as TGTGCCTGGAGTGTACCGGGACAGGGGGCAAACATTCAGTACTTC. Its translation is CAWSVPGQGANIQYF.

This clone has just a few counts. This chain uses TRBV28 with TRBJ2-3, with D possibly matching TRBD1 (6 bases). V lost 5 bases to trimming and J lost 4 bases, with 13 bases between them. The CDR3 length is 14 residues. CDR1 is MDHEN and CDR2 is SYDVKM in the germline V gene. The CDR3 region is CASSLPTGADTQYF. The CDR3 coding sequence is TGTGCCAGCAGTCTCCCGACAGGAGCAGATACGCAGTATTTT.

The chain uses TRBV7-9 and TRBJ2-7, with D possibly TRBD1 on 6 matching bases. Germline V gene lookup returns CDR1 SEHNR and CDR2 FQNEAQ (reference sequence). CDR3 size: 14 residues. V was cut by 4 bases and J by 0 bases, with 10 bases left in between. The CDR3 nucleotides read TGTGCCAGCAGCTCCTCAGGGGTCTCCTACGAGCAGTACTTC. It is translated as CASSSSGVSYEQYF.

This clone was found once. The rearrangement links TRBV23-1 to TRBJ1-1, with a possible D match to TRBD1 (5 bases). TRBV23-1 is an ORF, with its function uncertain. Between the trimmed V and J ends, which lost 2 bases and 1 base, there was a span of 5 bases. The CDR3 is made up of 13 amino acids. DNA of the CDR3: TGCGCCAGCAGTCAAAGGGGGAACACTGAAGCTTTCTTT. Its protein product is CASSQRGNTEAFF.

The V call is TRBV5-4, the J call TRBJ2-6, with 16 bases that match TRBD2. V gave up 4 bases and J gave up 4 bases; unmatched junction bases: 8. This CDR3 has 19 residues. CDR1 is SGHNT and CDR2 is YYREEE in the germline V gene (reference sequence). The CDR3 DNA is TGTGCCAGCAGCACGCCGGGACTAGCGGGGGGGCCAGGGGCCAACGTCCTGACTTTC. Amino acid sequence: CASSTPGLAGGPGANVLTF.

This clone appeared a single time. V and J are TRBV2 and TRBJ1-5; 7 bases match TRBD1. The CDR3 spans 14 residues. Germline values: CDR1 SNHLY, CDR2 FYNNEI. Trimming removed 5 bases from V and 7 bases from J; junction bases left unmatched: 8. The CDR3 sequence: CASSRQGGGQPQHF. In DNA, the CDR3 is TGTGCCAGCAGTCGACAGGGTGGTGGACAGCCCCAGCATTTT.

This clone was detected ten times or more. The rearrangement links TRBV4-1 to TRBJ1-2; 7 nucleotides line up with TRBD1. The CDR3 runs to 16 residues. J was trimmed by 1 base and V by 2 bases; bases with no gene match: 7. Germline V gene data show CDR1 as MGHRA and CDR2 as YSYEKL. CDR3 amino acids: CASSQPGTESNYGYTF. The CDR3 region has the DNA TGCGCCAGCAGCCAACCGGGGACAGAGAGTAACTATGGCTACACCTTC.

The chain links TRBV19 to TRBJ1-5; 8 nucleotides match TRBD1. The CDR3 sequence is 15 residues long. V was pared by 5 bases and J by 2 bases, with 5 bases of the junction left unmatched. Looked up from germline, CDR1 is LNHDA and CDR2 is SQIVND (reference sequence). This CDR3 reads CASSRMGQGNQPQHF. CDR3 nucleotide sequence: TGTGCCAGTAGTCGTATGGGACAGGGCAATCAGCCCCAGCATTTT.

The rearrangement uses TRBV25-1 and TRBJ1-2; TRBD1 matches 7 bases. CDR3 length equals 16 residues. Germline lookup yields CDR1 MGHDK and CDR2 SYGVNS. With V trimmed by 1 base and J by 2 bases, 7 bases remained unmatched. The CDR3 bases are TGTGCCAGCAGTGAATTCCCCGCAGGGGGGAACTATGGCTACACCTTC. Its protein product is CASSEFPAGGNYGYTF.

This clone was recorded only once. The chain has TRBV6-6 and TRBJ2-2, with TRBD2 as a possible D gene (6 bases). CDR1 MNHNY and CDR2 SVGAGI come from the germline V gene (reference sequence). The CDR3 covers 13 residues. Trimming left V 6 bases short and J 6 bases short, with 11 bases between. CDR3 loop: CASRVAVSGELFF. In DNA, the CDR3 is TGTGCCAGCAGAGTAGCGGTTTCCGGGGAGCTGTTTTTT.

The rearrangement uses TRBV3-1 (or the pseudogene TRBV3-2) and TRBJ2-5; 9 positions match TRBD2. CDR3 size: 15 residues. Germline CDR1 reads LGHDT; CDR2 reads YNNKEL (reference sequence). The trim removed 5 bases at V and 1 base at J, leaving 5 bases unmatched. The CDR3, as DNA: TGTGCCAGCAGCTTAGCGGGGGAGCTCCAAGAGACCCAGTACTTC. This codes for CASSLAGELQETQYF.

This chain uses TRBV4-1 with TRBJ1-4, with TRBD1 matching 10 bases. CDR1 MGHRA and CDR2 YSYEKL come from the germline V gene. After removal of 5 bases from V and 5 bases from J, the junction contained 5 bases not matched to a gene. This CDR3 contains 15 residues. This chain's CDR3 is CASSNPGQGNEKLFF. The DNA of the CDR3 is TGCGCCAGCAGCAATCCGGGACAGGGGAATGAAAAACTGTTTTTT.

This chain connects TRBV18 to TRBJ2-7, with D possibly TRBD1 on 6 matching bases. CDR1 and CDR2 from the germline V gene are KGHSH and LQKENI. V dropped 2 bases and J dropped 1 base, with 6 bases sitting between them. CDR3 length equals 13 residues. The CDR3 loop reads CASSPGQSYEQYF. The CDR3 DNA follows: TGTGCCAGCTCACCAGGACAGTCCTACGAGCAGTACTTC. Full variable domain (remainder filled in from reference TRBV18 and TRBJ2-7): NAGVMQNPRHLVRRRGQEARLRCSPMKGHSHVYWYRQLPEEGLKFMVYLQKENIIDESGMPKERFSAEFPKEGPSILRIQQVVRGDSAAYFCASSPGQSYEQYFGPGTRLTVT.